Below, 3 T cell receptor beta chains from the same sample are listed, as sequenced in a study of cytomegalovirus exposure and HLA in healthy donors. It was with 60 Vbeta and 13 Jbeta primers that the PCR ran. TCRdb's copy holds only in-frame clones and misses some; the assay was immunoSEQ multiplex PCR. This table has about 120,000 clones, 60% to 85% appearing once. Sequencing input: PBMCs. The receptor source for this set is a woman in her forties in good health and CMV-seronegative.

The V and J genes are TRBV28 and TRBJ2-7; D not certain. Deletions cut 6 bases from V and 6 bases from J, with 18 bases between. The CDR3 loop spans 14 amino acids. CDR1 and CDR2 from the germline V gene are MDHEN and SYDVKM. CDR3 in DNA: TGTGCCAGCAGCAACCCGCTCCCGTCTAGCGAGCAGTACTTC. It translates to CASSNPLPSSEQYF.

A few counts support this clone. This chain links TRBV2 with TRBJ1-4; D is perhaps TRBD1 (6 bases). V was clipped by 5 bases and J by 6 bases, with 13 bases between them. Germline CDR1 SNHLY, CDR2 FYNNEI. This CDR3 has 14 amino acids. As DNA, the CDR3 is TGTGCCAGCAGTCCCGACAGGAGCGATGAAAAACTGTTTTTT. Encoded protein: CASSPDRSDEKLFF.

The chain combines TRBV18 with TRBJ1-4; 8 positions agree with TRBD1. The CDR3 covers 14 residues. Germline assignment: CDR1 KGHSH and CDR2 LQKENI. The trim removed 5 bases at V and 8 bases at J, leaving 7 bases unmatched. The CDR3 DNA is TGTGCCAGCTCATATGGACAGGGCCGGGAAAAACTGTTTTTT. It codes for CASSYGQGREKLFF.